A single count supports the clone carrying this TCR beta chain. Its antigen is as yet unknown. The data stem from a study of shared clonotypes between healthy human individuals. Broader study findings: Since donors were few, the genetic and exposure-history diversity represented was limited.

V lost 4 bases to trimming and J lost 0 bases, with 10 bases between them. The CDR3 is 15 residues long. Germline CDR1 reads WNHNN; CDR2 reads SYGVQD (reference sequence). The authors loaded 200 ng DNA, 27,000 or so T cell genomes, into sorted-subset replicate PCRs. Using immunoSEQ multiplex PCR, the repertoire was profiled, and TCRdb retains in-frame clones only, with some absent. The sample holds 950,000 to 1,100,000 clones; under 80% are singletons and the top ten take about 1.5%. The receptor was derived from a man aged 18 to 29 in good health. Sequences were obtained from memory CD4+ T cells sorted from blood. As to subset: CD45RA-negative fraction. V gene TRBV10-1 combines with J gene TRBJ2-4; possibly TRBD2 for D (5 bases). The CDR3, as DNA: TGCGCCAGCAGTGCCAACAGCGGAGCCAAAAACATTCAGTACTTC. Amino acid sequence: CASSANSGAKNIQYF.